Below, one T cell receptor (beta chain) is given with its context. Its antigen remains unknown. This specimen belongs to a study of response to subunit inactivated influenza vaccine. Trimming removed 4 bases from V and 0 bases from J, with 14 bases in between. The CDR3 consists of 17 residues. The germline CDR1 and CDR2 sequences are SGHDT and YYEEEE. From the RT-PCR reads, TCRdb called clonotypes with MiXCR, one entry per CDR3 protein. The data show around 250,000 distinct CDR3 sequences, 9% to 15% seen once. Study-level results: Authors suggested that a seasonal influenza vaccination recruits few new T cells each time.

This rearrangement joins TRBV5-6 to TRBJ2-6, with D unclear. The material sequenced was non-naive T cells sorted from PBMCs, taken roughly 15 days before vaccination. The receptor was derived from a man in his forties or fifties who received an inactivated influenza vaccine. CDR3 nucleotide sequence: TGTGCCAGCAGCCACGGGCTCCTCTACTCTGGGGCCAACGTCCTGACTTTC. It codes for CASSHGLLYSGANVLTF.